These T cell receptor beta chains were read from a single sample in a study of glioma-infiltrating T cells after dendritic cell vaccination. The protocol was immunoSEQ multiplex PCR, while the TCRdb copy is restricted to in-frame clones and leaves out a portion. Seen here are tens of thousands of clones, 85% observed once, and the top ten hold approximately 8%. The sample in question was blood, obtained after dendritic cell vaccination. The receptors were sampled from a human donor with glioblastoma. The CDR3 runs from the conserved cysteine through the conserved F or W. The order of the fields is V gene, D gene, clone size, J gene, CDR3 protein, CDR3 DNA. The D gene is left open where the match is weak. Some rows mark clone size as missing; the rest say once, few, many or name a class of expanded clone.

V: TRBV5-6
D: TRBD1
size: once
J: TRBJ2-5
CDR3: CASSWGQGGPREWSQYF
DNA: TGTGCCAGCAGCTGGGGACAGGGAGGGCCAAGAGAGTGGTCCCAGTACTTC

V: TRBV29-1
D: NA
size: NA
J: TRBJ2-3
CDR3: CSAVGRPLDTQYF
DNA: TGCAGCGCCGTGGGGCGTCCGTTGGATACGCAGTATTTT

V: TRBV2
D: TRBD2
size: NA
J: TRBJ2-5
CDR3: CASTSGSRIQYF
DNA: TGTGCCAGTACTAGCGGGAGCCGGATCCAGTACTTC

V: TRBV27
D: TRBD1
size: once
J: TRBJ1-1
CDR3: CASSLQGANTEAFF
DNA: TGTGCCAGCAGTTTACAGGGGGCGAACACTGAAGCTTTCTTT

V: TRBV6-4
D: NA
size: NA
J: TRBJ2-2
CDR3: CASSPVLTNTGELFF
DNA: TGTGCCAGCAGTCCAGTTCTGACGAACACCGGGGAGCTGTTTTTT

V: TRBV19
D: NA
size: NA
J: TRBJ2-1
CDR3: CASRGRGNPYNEQFF
DNA: TGTGCCAGTAGGGGGCGGGGAAACCCTTACAATGAGCAGTTCTTC

V: TRBV7-2
D: NA
size: NA
J: TRBJ2-2
CDR3: CASSFRRNTGELFF
DNA: TGTGCCAGCAGCTTTAGAAGGAACACCGGGGAGCTGTTTTTT

V: TRBV27
D: NA
size: NA
J: TRBJ2-7
CDR3: CASSLGHSYEQYF
DNA: TGTGCCAGCAGTTTAGGGCACTCCTACGAGCAGTACTTC

V: TRBV6-5
D: TRBD2
size: NA
J: TRBJ2-7
CDR3: CASRVAGYLYEQYF
DNA: TGTGCCAGCAGGGTAGCGGGATACCTTTACGAGCAGTACTTC

V: TRBV27
D: TRBD1
size: NA
J: TRBJ1-2
CDR3: CASSTRDRPANYGYTF
DNA: TGTGCCAGCAGTACACGGGACAGACCCGCTAACTATGGCTACACCTTC

V: TRBV9
D: TRBD1
size: NA
J: TRBJ2-7
CDR3: CASSGTGGSSYEQYF
DNA: TGTGCCAGCAGCGGAACAGGGGGAAGCTCCTACGAGCAGTACTTC

V: TRBV5-1
D: NA
size: once
J: TRBJ1-2
CDR3: CASSPDTYGYTF
DNA: TGCGCCAGCAGCCCCGACACCTATGGCTACACCTTC

V: TRBV9
D: NA
size: NA
J: TRBJ2-7
CDR3: CASSVGAGNYEQYF
DNA: TGTGCCAGCAGCGTAGGGGCCGGAAACTACGAGCAGTACTTC

V: TRBV7-8
D: TRBD2
size: NA
J: TRBJ2-5
CDR3: CASSWQAGGRQETQYF
DNA: TGTGCCAGCAGCTGGCAAGCGGGAGGCCGCCAAGAGACCCAGTACTTC

V: TRBV7-6
D: TRBD2
size: NA
J: TRBJ2-1
CDR3: CASSPQAAGGNEQFF
DNA: TGTGCCAGCAGCCCACAGGCAGCGGGAGGAAATGAGCAGTTCTTC

V: TRBV28
D: NA
size: NA
J: TRBJ1-4
CDR3: CASSLGGGGDVGEKLFF
DNA: TGTGCCAGCAGTTTGGGAGGGGGAGGGGATGTCGGTGAAAAACTGTTTTTT

V: TRBV5-1
D: NA
size: NA
J: TRBJ2-5
CDR3: CASSLDRGLGETQYF
DNA: TGCGCCAGCAGCTTGGATAGGGGTTTAGGAGAGACCCAGTACTTC

V: TRBV18
D: TRBD1
size: NA
J: TRBJ1-5
CDR3: CASSSSVQGANQPQHF
DNA: TGTGCCAGCTCATCCAGTGTCCAGGGGGCGAATCAGCCCCAGCATTTT

V: TRBV6-4
D: TRBD1
size: NA
J: TRBJ1-2
CDR3: CASSERTGGYGYTF
DNA: TGTGCCAGCAGTGAAAGGACAGGGGGCTATGGCTACACCTTC

V: TRBV7-3
D: NA
size: NA
J: TRBJ2-3
CDR3: CASSLISGTDTQYF
DNA: TGTGCCAGCAGCTTAATATCCGGCACAGATACGCAGTATTTT

V: TRBV6-6
D: NA
size: NA
J: TRBJ1-2
CDR3: CASSTAGDGYTF
DNA: TGTGCCAGCAGTACGGCGGGGGACGGCTACACCTTC

V: TRBV7-2
D: NA
size: NA
J: TRBJ2-7
CDR3: CASSSGFAYEQYF
DNA: TGTGCCAGCAGCTCCGGGTTCGCCTACGAGCAGTACTTC

V: TRBV19
D: NA
size: NA
J: TRBJ1-1
CDR3: CASQDGGLVTEAFF
DNA: TGTGCCAGTCAAGATGGGGGGTTGGTAACTGAAGCTTTCTTT

V: TRBV7-6
D: NA
size: NA
J: TRBJ1-1
CDR3: CASSTTYGVDEAFF
DNA: TGTGCCAGCAGCACAACTTACGGAGTCGACGAAGCTTTCTTT

V: TRBV6-1
D: NA
size: NA
J: TRBJ1-4
CDR3: CASRGRQVEKLFF
DNA: TGTGCCAGCAGGGGCAGGCAGGTCGAAAAACTGTTTTTT

V: TRBV19
D: TRBD1
size: NA
J: TRBJ1-2
CDR3: CASSPRTGGYGYTF
DNA: TGTGCCAGTAGTCCTCGGACAGGGGGGTATGGCTACACCTTC

V: TRBV2
D: NA
size: NA
J: TRBJ1-3
CDR3: CASSEEVSGNTIYF
DNA: TGTGCCAGCAGTGAGGAGGTCTCTGGAAACACCATATATTTT

V: TRBV27
D: TRBD2
size: NA
J: TRBJ2-5
CDR3: CASSFAGGPRETQYF
DNA: TGTGCCAGCAGTTTTGCGGGAGGGCCGAGGGAGACCCAGTACTTC

V: TRBV27
D: TRBD2
size: NA
J: TRBJ2-7
CDR3: CASSLSRMKGRATYEQYF
DNA: TGTGCCAGCAGTTTATCGCGGATGAAGGGGAGGGCAACCTACGAGCAGTACTTC

V: TRBV6-1
D: NA
size: NA
J: TRBJ2-3
CDR3: CASSEAIAISTDTQYF
DNA: TGTGCCAGCAGTGAGGCTATAGCGATTAGCACAGATACGCAGTATTTT

V: TRBV11-2
D: NA
size: NA
J: TRBJ2-7
CDR3: CASSFGKNEQYF
DNA: TGTGCCAGCAGCTTCGGTAAGAACGAGCAGTACTTC

V: TRBV6-6
D: TRBD1
size: NA
J: TRBJ1-1
CDR3: CASSGQVKNTEAFF
DNA: TGTGCCAGCAGTGGACAGGTTAAGAACACTGAAGCTTTCTTT